The 6 T cell receptor beta chains below come from one sample, sequenced in a study of blood T cell repertoires in COVID-19. TCRdb's table, derived via immunoSEQ multiplex PCR, lists solely in-frame clones and lacks some. The sample lists 490,000 or so clones; around nine tenths were seen once. The sequenced sample consisted of PBMCs or T cells enriched from blood (not recorded which). These receptors all stem from a woman aged 40 to 50 who had recovered from COVID-19.

The chain links TRBV5-1 to TRBJ2-1, with 9 bases matching TRBD2. The CDR3 runs to 15 residues. CDR1 is SGHRS, CDR2 YFSETQ, per germline. V was clipped by 1 base and J by 8 bases; unmatched bases: 7. CDR3 sequence reads: CASSLLVLAGDEQFF. The CDR3 coding sequence is TGCGCCAGCAGCTTGCTCGTACTAGCGGGCGATGAGCAGTTCTTC.

In regard to this clone: In the same sample, other DNA sequences code for this CDR3. V is TRBV7-9 and J is TRBJ2-1; the D is unclear. Trimming took 5 bases from V and 4 from J, leaving 3 bases between them. This CDR3 comprises 11 residues. The germline gives CDR1 SEHNR, CDR2 FQNEAQ (reference sequence). The CDR3 DNA sequence: TGTGCCAGCAGCCCTTACAATGAGCAGTTCTTC. It encodes CASSPYNEQFF.

The chain employs TRBV11-2 and TRBJ2-3; tentatively, D is TRBD2 (5 bases). V was cut by 5 bases and J by 6 bases, with 12 bases left in between. Germline CDR1 and CDR2: SGHAT and FQNNGV. This CDR3 has 13 amino acids. In DNA, the CDR3 is TGTGCCAGCAGCCGCGGACTCCTCGATACGCAGTATTTT. As protein: CASSRGLLDTQYF.

V usage is TRBV2 and J usage is TRBJ1-5; no clear D. Germline CDR1 reads SNHLY; CDR2 reads FYNNEI. The CDR3 has 12 amino acids. Trimming shortened V by 1 base and J by 7 bases, and 5 bases separated the two germline ends. The CDR3 here is CASSEGEQPQHF. CDR3 in DNA: TGTGCCAGCAGTGAAGGCGAACAGCCCCAGCATTTT.

This rearrangement joins TRBV18 to TRBJ2-3, with TRBD1 matching 12 bases. CDR1 KGHSH and CDR2 LQKENI come from the germline V gene. J lost 11 bases, V lost 3 bases, and 9 bases had no gene match. The length of the CDR3 is 15 residues. CDR3 in DNA: TGTGCCAGCTCACCGGGACAGGGGGCTTTAGGAATGCAGTATTTT. Translating gives CASSPGQGALGMQYF. The whole variable domain, filled in from reference TRBV18 and TRBJ2-3, reads NAGVMQNPRHLVRRRGQEARLRCSPMKGHSHVYWYRQLPEEGLKFMVYLQKENIIDESGMPKERFSAEFPKEGPSILRIQQVVRGDSAAYFCASSPGQGALGMQYFGPGTRLTVL.

This chain joins TRBV29-1 and TRBJ2-1; 10 bases are shared with TRBD2. The J segment lost 3 bases and the V segment lost 6 bases, leaving 14 bases of the junction unmatched. CDR3 length equals 17 residues. Germline CDR1 and CDR2: SQVTM and ANQGSEA. The CDR3 nucleotides are TGCAGCGTGCTTGTCGGGCTAGCGGGAGATCACTACAATGAGCAGTTCTTC. Its translation: CSVLVGLAGDHYNEQFF.